This TCR beta chain was captured in a study of blood T cells in healthy people across ages. Study-level points and caveats: Greater diversity and more naive CD4+ cells were seen in long-lived donors than in aged donors. Observed TCR beta diversity per million T cells went down as age went up. This fall followed a roughly linear course with age.

PBMCs, at least 6.5 million per sample, were isolated. This clonotype came up a few times. Antigen: not known. Next came a second PCR, run for about 6 to 12 cycles, which used a sample-barcoded 5' primer along with a J-beta primer mix. TCRdb redid the calling of the 5' RACE reads with MiXCR, one entry per CDR3 protein. The sample lists over 450,000 distinct CDR3 sequences, around 24% occurring once. The CDR3 is made up of 13 amino acids. V lost 2 bases and J lost 5, with 9 bases in between. Germline V gene data show CDR1 as KGHSH and CDR2 as LQKENI. These sequences were also reported in another study, on T cells of mothers and their children. That investigation notes: Related mother-child pairs shared marginally more repertoire than unrelated pairs, though not significantly.

The chain is built from TRBV18 and TRBJ2-5; D is ambiguous. The origin of this receptor is a boy younger than 18 in good health. Sequenced input: blood. CDR3 loop: CASSPGSPETQYF. CDR3 sequence (DNA): TGTGCCAGCTCACCAGGGTCCCCGGAGACCCAGTACTTC.